This passage covers 8 T cell receptor beta chains from one sample sequenced in a study of cytomegalovirus exposure and HLA in healthy donors. With 60 Vbeta and 13 Jbeta primers, the PCR was carried out. Profiled with immunoSEQ multiplex PCR; TCRdb holds only in-frame clones, not every one. The sample holds 180,000 or so clones, approximately 79% seen once. The sequenced material came from PBMCs. The receptors here all came from a man over 45 in good health and CMV-seropositive.

V gene TRBV7-9 combines with J gene TRBJ2-5; D possibly corresponds to TRBD1 (5 bases). Per germline, CDR1 SEHNR and CDR2 FQNEAQ (reference sequence). V gave up 1 base and J gave up 5 bases, with 14 bases separating them. This CDR3 comprises 15 residues. The CDR3 DNA is TGTGCCAGCAGCTTAGAGGCCAGGGTACTCGAGACCCAGTACTTC. Protein product: CASSLEARVLETQYF.

Many counts were recorded for this clone. The rearrangement joins TRBV28 to TRBJ1-5; D is uncertain. Germline V lookup: CDR1 MDHEN, CDR2 SYDVKM. Trimming took 7 bases from V and 3 from J, leaving 16 bases between them. The CDR3 has 15 residues. As DNA, the CDR3 is TGTGCCAGCACCCGCCCGGAGGGATCCAATCAGCCCCAGCATTTT. It is translated as CASTRPEGSNQPQHF.

Comments on this clone: Germline and junction disagree at one end, which may indicate a read error. J is TRBJ2-3 and V is TRBV5-6, with 11 bases matching TRBD2. The V gene's germline CDR1 is SGHDT and CDR2 YYEEEE. The CDR3 sequence is 11 residues long. This CDR3 reads CASSFGSGRDF. The CDR3, as DNA: TGTGCCAGCAGCTTCGGTAGCGGGAGGGACTTT.

The chain links TRBV7-6 to TRBJ1-5, with TRBD1 identical over 11 bases. The J segment lost 5 bases and the V segment lost 6 bases, leaving 9 bases of the junction unmatched. From germline, CDR1 is SGHVS and CDR2 FNYEAQ. This CDR3 is 16 amino acids long. The CDR3, as DNA: TGTGCCAGCAGTCCTAGGACAGGGGGCATGGATCAGCCCCAGCATTTT. The encoded protein is CASSPRTGGMDQPQHF.

The V gene is TRBV5-4, the J gene TRBJ1-2; TRBD1 aligns across 9 bases. CDR1 is SGHNT and CDR2 is YYREEE in the germline V gene (reference sequence). Unmatched junction bases numbered 1, after V lost 2 bases and J lost 5 bases. The CDR3 is made up of 13 amino acids. The CDR3 region is CASSFDRGYGYTF. The CDR3 DNA sequence: TGTGCCAGCAGCTTCGACAGGGGGTATGGCTACACCTTC.

V usage is TRBV30 and J usage is TRBJ1-3; D may be TRBD1 (5 bases). This CDR3 contains 13 residues. In germline, CDR1 is GTSNPN, CDR2 SVGIG (reference sequence). Deletions cut 5 bases from V and 8 bases from J, with 16 bases between. In nucleotides, the CDR3 is TGTGCCTGGTCCTTCTTGGGGGGAGACACCATATATTTT. It yields the protein CAWSFLGGDTIYF.

The V and J genes are TRBV5-4 and TRBJ2-1; 9 bases match TRBD2. The junction had 11 bases not matched to a gene; V was cut back by 3 bases and J by 7 bases. The CDR3 sequence is 16 residues long. The V gene's germline CDR1 is SGHNT and CDR2 YYREEE (reference sequence). The CDR3 bases are TGTGCCAGCAGCTCCCCCTGGCGGGGGGGTAAGAATGAGCAGTTCTTC. It translates to CASSSPWRGGKNEQFF.

The chain employs TRBV21-1 and TRBJ2-2; the table calls TRBD1, which could not be checked here. TRBV21-1 is a documented pseudogene. The CDR3 is 15 amino acids. In DNA, the CDR3 is TGTGCCAGCAGCCTGGACAGGGTCGACACCGGGGAGCTGTTTTTT. Translating gives CASSLDRVDTGELFF.